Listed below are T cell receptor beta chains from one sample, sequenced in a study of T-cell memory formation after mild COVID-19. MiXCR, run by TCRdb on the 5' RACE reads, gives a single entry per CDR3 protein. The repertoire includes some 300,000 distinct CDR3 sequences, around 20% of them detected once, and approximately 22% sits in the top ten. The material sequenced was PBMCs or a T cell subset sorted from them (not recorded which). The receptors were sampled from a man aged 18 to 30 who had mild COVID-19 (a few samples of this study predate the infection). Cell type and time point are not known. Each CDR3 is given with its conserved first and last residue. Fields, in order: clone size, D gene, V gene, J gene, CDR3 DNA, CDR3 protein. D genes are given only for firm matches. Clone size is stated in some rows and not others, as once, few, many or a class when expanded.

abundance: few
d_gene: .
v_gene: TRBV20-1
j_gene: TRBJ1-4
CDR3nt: TGCAGTGCTAGTTCCGAAGGGGGAAGACAAAAAAAACTGTTTTTT
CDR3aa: CSASSEGGRQKKLFF

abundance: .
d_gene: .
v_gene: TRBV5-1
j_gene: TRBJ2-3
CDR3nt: TGCGCCAGCAGCTTGGAGTCTGGGGGCGAGGATACGCAGTATTTT
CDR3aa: CASSLESGGEDTQYF

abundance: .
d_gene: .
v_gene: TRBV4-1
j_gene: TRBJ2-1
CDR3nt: TGCGCCAGCAGCCTCCGAGGGTATGGGGGCTTTTCCTACAATGAGCAGTTCTTC
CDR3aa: CASSLRGYGGFSYNEQFF

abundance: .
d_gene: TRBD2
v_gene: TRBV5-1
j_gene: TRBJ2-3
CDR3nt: TGCGCCAGCAGCTTGGTCCCGAGCGGGGGCCTCACAGATACGCAGTATTTT
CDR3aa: CASSLVPSGGLTDTQYF

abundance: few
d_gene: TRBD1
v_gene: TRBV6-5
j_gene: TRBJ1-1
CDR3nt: TGTGCCAGTTCGGACAGGGTACAGCCTGAAGCTTTCTTT
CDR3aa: CASSDRVQPEAFF

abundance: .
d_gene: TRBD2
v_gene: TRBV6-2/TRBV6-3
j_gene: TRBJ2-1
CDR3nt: TGTGCCAGCAGTTACTCCACCACTAGCGGGGGGCCCTACAATGAGCAGTTCTTC
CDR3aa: CASSYSTTSGGPYNEQFF

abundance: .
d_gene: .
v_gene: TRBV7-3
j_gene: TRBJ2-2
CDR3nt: TGTGCCAGCAGCTTAAGTGGGGGGACAGCGTACACCGGGGAGCTGCTTTTT
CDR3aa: CASSLSGGTAYTGELLF

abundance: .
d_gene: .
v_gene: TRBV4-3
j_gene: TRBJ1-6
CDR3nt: TGCGCCAGCAGCCGATCGTCGGGACCCCTCCACTTT
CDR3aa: CASSRSSGPLHF

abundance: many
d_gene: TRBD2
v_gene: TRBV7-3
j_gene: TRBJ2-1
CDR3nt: TGTGCCAGCTCTGTCCTAGCGGGGTACAATGAGCAGTTCTTC
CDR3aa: CASSVLAGYNEQFF

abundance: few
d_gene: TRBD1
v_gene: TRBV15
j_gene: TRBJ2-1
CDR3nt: TGTGCCACCAGCAGCTCCGGGACAGGGAGGGATGAGCAGTTCTTC
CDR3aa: CATSSSGTGRDEQFF

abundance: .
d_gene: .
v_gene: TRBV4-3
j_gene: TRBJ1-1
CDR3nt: TGCGCCAGCAGCCAAGATCTCCCGAGCGGCACTGAAGCTTTCTTT
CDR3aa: CASSQDLPSGTEAFF

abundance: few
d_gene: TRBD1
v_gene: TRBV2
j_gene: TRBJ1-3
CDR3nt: TGTGCCAGCACCGCCGGGACAGGGGCTGGAAACACCATATATTTT
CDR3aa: CASTAGTGAGNTIYF

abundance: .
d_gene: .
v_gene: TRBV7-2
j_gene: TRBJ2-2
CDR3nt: TGTGCCAGCAGCCTAGGATGGGGGCTCGGGGAGCTGTTTTTT
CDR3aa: CASSLGWGLGELFF

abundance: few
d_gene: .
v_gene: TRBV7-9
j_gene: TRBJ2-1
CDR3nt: TGTGCCAGCAGCCCATCAAACCGCCGGGACCCTGCGTTCTTC
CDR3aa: CASSPSNRRDPAFF

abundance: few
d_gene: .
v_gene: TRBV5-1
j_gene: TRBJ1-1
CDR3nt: TGCGCCAGCAGCTTGATTGCCCCGAACACTGAAGCTTTCTTT
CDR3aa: CASSLIAPNTEAFF

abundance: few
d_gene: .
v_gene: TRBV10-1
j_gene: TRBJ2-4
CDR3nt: TGCGCCAGCAGTGAGTCTCTCGGCCGGGACACTGGTAACATTCAGTACTTC
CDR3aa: CASSESLGRDTGNIQYF

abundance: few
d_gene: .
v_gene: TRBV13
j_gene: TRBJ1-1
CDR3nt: TGTGCCAGCAGCTTTGAACTTTTTGAAGCTTTCTTT
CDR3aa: CASSFELFEAFF

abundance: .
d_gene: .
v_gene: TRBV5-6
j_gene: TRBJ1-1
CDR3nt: TGTGCCAGCAGCCCTCTTGGGGTCTACACTGAAGCTTTCTTT
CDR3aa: CASSPLGVYTEAFF

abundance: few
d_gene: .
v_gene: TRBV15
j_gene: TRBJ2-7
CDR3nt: TGTGCCACCAGCAGTCGGGGCCACGAGCAGTACTTC
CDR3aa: CATSSRGHEQYF

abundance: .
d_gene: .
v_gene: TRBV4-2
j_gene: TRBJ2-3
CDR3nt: TGTGCCAGCAGCCAAGGGGAGGCGGGCACAGATACGCAGTATTTT
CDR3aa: CASSQGEAGTDTQYF

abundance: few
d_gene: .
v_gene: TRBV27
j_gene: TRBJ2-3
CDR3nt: TGTGCCAGCAGTCACCCGGACAGAGCTAGCACAGATACGCAGTATTTT
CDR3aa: CASSHPDRASTDTQYF

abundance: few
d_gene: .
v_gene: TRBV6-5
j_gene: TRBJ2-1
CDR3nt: TGTGCCAGCAGACCCGCCGTATCCAATGAGCAGTTCTTC
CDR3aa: CASRPAVSNEQFF

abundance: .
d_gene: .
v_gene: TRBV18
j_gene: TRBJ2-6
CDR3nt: TGTGCCAGCTCACCGGACGGGGCCAACGTCCTGACTTTC
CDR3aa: CASSPDGANVLTF

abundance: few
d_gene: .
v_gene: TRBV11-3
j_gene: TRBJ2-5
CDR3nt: TGTGCCAGCAGCTTGGGACCCGACCAGACCCAGTACTTC
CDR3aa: CASSLGPDQTQYF

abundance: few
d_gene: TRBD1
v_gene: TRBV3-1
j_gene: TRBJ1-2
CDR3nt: TGTGCCAGCAGCTTCAAGGACAGGGGGCTTGGCTACACCTTC
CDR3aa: CASSFKDRGLGYTF

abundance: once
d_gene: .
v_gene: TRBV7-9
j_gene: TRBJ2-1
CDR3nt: TGTGCCAGCAGCTCCCCCGACAGGTGGCCCTCCAATGAGCAGTTCTTC
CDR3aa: CASSSPDRWPSNEQFF

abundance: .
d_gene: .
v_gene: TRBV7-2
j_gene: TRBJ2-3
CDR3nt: TGTGCCAGCAGCTGGTTCACAGATACGCAGTATTTT
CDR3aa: CASSWFTDTQYF